The 27 T cell receptor beta chains below all came from one sample that was sequenced in a study of T cell repertoires in cytomegalovirus infection. Via MiXCR, TCRdb re-called the reads, giving one row per CDR3 protein. This repertoire shows around 300,000 distinct CDR3 sequences, 22% found once; its top ten account for approximately 19%. No antigen is known for these receptors. The sequencing used cultured PBMCs, collected from culture after CMV antigen stimulation. The receptors shown here come from a human donor in good health (CMV status not recorded). Some clones in this sample may be carry-over from other donors' samples.

This clonotype turned up a few times. Here the CDR3 DNA reads TGCAGTGCCCCGAAGGGGGCGCAAAACATTCAGTACTTC. It codes for CSAPKGAQNIQYF. The chain joins TRBV20-1 to TRBJ2-4; 7 positions agree with TRBD1. The germline V gene encodes CDR1 DFQATT and CDR2 SNEGSKA (reference sequence). This CDR3 region has 13 residues. V trimming: 6 bases; J trimming: 5 bases; junction bases outside the gene matches: 7.

This clonotype was recorded at least ten times. The genes are TRBV7-2 and TRBJ2-6, with D hard to call. Germline CDR1 is SGHTA and CDR2 is FQGNSA. The germline V and J ends were trimmed by 8 bases and 2 bases, with 4 bases remaining between them. The CDR3 runs to 12 residues. CDR3 region: CASFTGANVLTF. CDR3 coding DNA: TGTGCCAGCTTTACTGGGGCCAACGTCCTGACTTTC.

V gene TRBV7-9 combines with J gene TRBJ2-3, with D perhaps TRBD2 (6 bases). This CDR3 has 16 residues. Trimming removed 4 bases from V and 1 base from J, with 15 bases in between. Germline V gives CDR1 SEHNR, CDR2 FQNEAQ (reference sequence). The CDR3 DNA reads TGTGCCAGCAGCTCGACGGCGGGAATTCGCACAGATACGCAGTATTTT. Encoded protein: CASSSTAGIRTDTQYF.

Comments on this clonotype: One base away lies a much larger clone, so this may be a sequencing read error. The gene calls are TRBV5-6 and TRBJ2-1; D gene ambiguous. The V gene's germline CDR1 is SGHDT and CDR2 YYEEEE. V lost 1 base to trimming and J lost 3 bases, with 5 bases between them. The CDR3 sequence is 13 residues long. The DNA of the CDR3 is TGTGCCAGCAGCTTGACTAACTACAATGAGCAGTTCTTC. Encoded protein: CASSLTNYNEQFF.

This clonotype was observed at least ten times. This rearrangement joins TRBV7-8 to TRBJ1-2; D uncertain. Germline V gives CDR1 SGHVS, CDR2 FQNEAQ. This CDR3 contains 14 residues. V was cut by 1 base and J by 7 bases, with 13 bases left in between. CDR3 nucleotide sequence: TGTGCCAGCAGCTTAGACTTGCGGGGAGGTGGCTACACCTTC. It codes for CASSLDLRGGGYTF.

This clonotype came up many times. This chain connects TRBV6-1 to TRBJ2-3; unclear D gene. Germline assignment: CDR1 MNHNS and CDR2 SASEGT. Trimming removed 3 bases from V and 3 bases from J, with 7 bases in between. The CDR3 has 13 residues. The CDR3 reads CASSDRETDTQYF. In DNA, the CDR3 is TGTGCCAGCAGTGATCGTGAAACAGATACGCAGTATTTT.

At least ten counts were recorded for this clonotype. CDR3 sequence reads: CASSLFGGGTEAFF. CDR3 in DNA: TGTGCCAGCAGCTTATTTGGCGGAGGGACTGAAGCTTTCTTT. This chain uses TRBV7-8 with TRBJ1-1; unclear D gene. The germline V and J ends were trimmed by 2 bases and 5 bases, with 12 bases remaining between them. The germline V gene encodes CDR1 SGHVS and CDR2 FQNEAQ. The CDR3 contains 14 residues.

This clonotype occurred many times. The genes are TRBV7-8 and TRBJ2-1; 14 positions agree with TRBD2. The germline V gene encodes CDR1 SGHVS and CDR2 FQNEAQ. Germline trimming cut 0 bases from V and 0 bases from J; bases unmatched to any gene: 10. This CDR3 spans 21 amino acids. In DNA, the CDR3 is TGTGCCAGCAGCTTAGCGCGGGGGGGACTAGCGGGAGTTTCCTCCTACAATGAGCAGTTCTTC. Residues: CASSLARGGLAGVSSYNEQFF.

This clonotype was seen more than once but under ten times. The rearrangement uses TRBV28 and TRBJ2-7, with TRBD1 matching 7 bases. Trimming removed 3 bases from V and 6 bases from J; junction bases left unmatched: 11. Per germline, CDR1 MDHEN and CDR2 SYDVKM. The CDR3 spans 15 residues. CDR3 region: CASSFRQGFFSEQYV. In nucleotides, the CDR3 is TGTGCCAGCAGTTTCAGACAGGGTTTTTTCTCCGAGCAGTACGTC.

This clonotype was found many times. The CDR3: CASSSGLAGDTQYF. The CDR3 DNA reads as TGTGCCAGCAGCTCGGGACTAGCGGGAGATACGCAGTATTTT. The chain links TRBV12-3 or TRBV12-4 to TRBJ2-3, with TRBD2 identical over 12 bases. The CDR3 sequence is 14 residues long. Trimming took 6 bases from V and 5 from J; bases not matched to a gene: 3.

This clonotype was counted a few times. The gene calls are TRBV6-2 or TRBV6-3 and TRBJ2-7; possible D gene TRBD2, 6 bases. Germline V gene sequence: CDR1 MNHEY, CDR2 SVGEGT. The length of the CDR3 is 15 residues. The V gene lost 4 bases and the J gene lost 1 base, with 14 bases spanning the gap. The CDR3 protein is CASSSARDSSYEQYF. CDR3 bases: TGTGCCAGCAGTTCAGCGAGGGACTCTTCCTACGAGCAGTACTTC.

This clonotype showed up just a few times. The rearrangement uses TRBV5-8 and TRBJ1-1; TRBD1 is a possible D gene (5 bases). The CDR3 is made up of 15 amino acids. CDR1 and CDR2 from the germline V gene are SGHTS and YDEGEE. V was cut by 2 bases and J by 2 bases, with 13 bases left in between. The CDR3 here is CASSFDGQGNTEAFF. CDR3 sequence (DNA): TGTGCCAGCAGCTTCGATGGCCAGGGCAACACTGAAGCTTTCTTT. Full variable domain (missing parts from reference TRBV5-8 and TRBJ1-1): EAGVTQSPTHLIKTRGQQATLRCSPISGHTSVYWYQQALGLGLQFLLWYDEGEERNRGNFPPRFSGRQFPNYSSELNVNALELEDSALYLCASSFDGQGNTEAFFGQGTRLTVV.

The V gene is TRBV6-2 or TRBV6-3, the J gene TRBJ2-1; D is undetermined. Germline V gives CDR1 MNHEY, CDR2 SVGEGT. This CDR3 contains 12 residues. V was cut by 7 bases and J by 10 bases, with 14 bases left in between. DNA of the CDR3: TGTGCCAGCACCGACCGCTCAGACGAGCAGTTCTTC. Residues: CASTDRSDEQFF.

This clonotype was seen many times. The CDR3 protein is CAGRRSGSPTDTQYF. The CDR3 DNA sequence: TGTGCCGGGCGACGGAGCGGATCACCCACAGATACGCAGTATTTT. This chain connects TRBV7-8 to TRBJ2-3, with D possibly being TRBD2 (5 bases). The CDR3 is made up of 15 amino acids. Germline V lookup: CDR1 SGHVS, CDR2 FQNEAQ. Trimming stripped 11 bases from V and 2 bases from J, with 20 bases between.

This clonotype was seen ten or more times. The chain carries TRBV27 and TRBJ2-1; perhaps TRBD2 as D (6 bases). Between the trimmed V and J ends, which lost 6 bases and 5 bases, there was a span of 17 bases. The CDR3 length is 15 residues. Per germline, CDR1 MNHEY and CDR2 SMNVEV (reference sequence). The CDR3 reads CASSTPTRGHNEQFF. CDR3 nucleotide sequence: TGTGCCAGCAGCACACCGACTAGGGGCCACAATGAGCAGTTCTTC.

This clonotype appeared many times. This chain connects TRBV10-3 to TRBJ1-4, with D unclear. The germline V gene has CDR1 ENHRY and CDR2 SYGVKD. V lost 2 bases and J 7 bases, leaving 5 bases between the germline ends. This CDR3 region has 12 residues. CDR3 DNA: TGTGCCATCAGTGAGGGACCTGAAAAACTGTTTTTT. This codes for CAISEGPEKLFF.

This clonotype has a handful of counts. V gene TRBV10-3 combines with J gene TRBJ2-7; tentative D call: TRBD2 (6 bases). V dropped 2 bases and J dropped 4 bases, with 12 bases sitting between them. The CDR3 has 14 amino acids. CDR1 and CDR2 (germline): ENHRY, SYGVKD. The CDR3 nucleotides are TGTGCCATCAGTGAGGTAGCGGAGACGTACGAGCAGTACGTC. Protein: CAISEVAETYEQYV.

This clonotype was observed at least ten times. The chain recombines TRBV30 with TRBJ1-2, with D unresolved. Germline loops: CDR1 GTSNPN, CDR2 SVGIG (reference sequence). The germline V and J ends were trimmed by 1 base and 10 bases, with 7 bases remaining between them. This CDR3 has 10 amino acids. In nucleotides, the CDR3 is TGTGCCTGGAGTGGAGGCACCTACACCTTC. The encoded protein is CAWSGGTYTF.

In DNA form, the CDR3 reads TGTGCCAGCAGTTACTCGAGATTCAGGGGCTCTGGAAACACCATATATTTT. This encodes CASSYSRFRGSGNTIYF. The genes are TRBV6-5 and TRBJ1-3; TRBD1 might be the D (6 bases). Germline V CDR1 and CDR2: MNHEY, SVGAGI. This CDR3 comprises 17 residues. The V gene lost 0 bases and the J gene lost 0 bases, with 12 bases spanning the gap.

The chain couples TRBV7-2 to TRBJ2-5; a possible D gene is TRBD2 (5 bases). The CDR3 spans 14 residues. CDR1 is SGHTA and CDR2 is FQGNSA in the germline V gene. The V end lost 1 base, the J end lost 2 bases, and 8 bases lay between the germline ends. The CDR3, as DNA: TGTGCCAGCAGCTTAGGGGGAGAGCAAGAGACCCAGTACTTC. Encoded protein: CASSLGGEQETQYF.

The chain is built from TRBV6-8 and TRBJ2-1, with 10 bases identical to TRBD2. With V trimmed by 6 bases and J by 4 bases, 9 bases remained unmatched. The germline V gene has CDR1 MNHGY and CDR2 SAAAGT. CDR3 size: 16 residues. CDR3 DNA: TGTGCCAGCAGCCTTCTAGCGGGAGAGGTGTACAATGAGCAGTTCTTC. Translating it yields CASSLLAGEVYNEQFF.

This clonotype was counted at least ten times. The gene calls are TRBV20-1 and TRBJ2-3; D perhaps matches TRBD2 (7 bases). Trimming took off 6 bases at V and 2 bases at J, with 15 bases between the two ends. The germline V gene encodes CDR1 DFQATT and CDR2 SNEGSKA (reference sequence). The CDR3 is 14 residues long. CDR3 DNA sequence: TGCAGTGCGGGGGGGCTCGGGCTCACAGATACGCAGTATTTT. It specifies CSAGGLGLTDTQYF.

In this sample, this clonotype turned up many times. The chain uses TRBV7-9 and TRBJ2-2, with D possibly being TRBD1 (6 bases). Germline CDR1 is SEHNR and CDR2 is FQNEAQ (reference sequence). Trimming removed 1 base from V and 5 bases from J, with 8 bases in between. This CDR3 has 14 amino acids. The CDR3 DNA reads as TGTGCCAGCAGCTTAGAAGGGGGAACCGGGGAGCTGTTTTTT. Protein product: CASSLEGGTGELFF.

This clonotype was observed a handful of times. The rearrangement joins TRBV19 to TRBJ1-1; D is ambiguous. V was clipped by 10 bases and J by 5 bases, with 11 bases between them. The germline V gene has CDR1 LNHDA and CDR2 SQIVND (reference sequence). The CDR3 is 11 residues long. CDR3 protein: CATNGLTEAFF. The DNA of the CDR3 is TGTGCCACGAACGGGCTGACTGAAGCTTTCTTT.

This clonotype was seen repeatedly, ten times or more. The chain has TRBV12-3 or TRBV12-4 and TRBJ2-2; D remains unclear. This CDR3 comprises 12 residues. V was trimmed by 6 bases and J by 4 bases, leaving 6 bases between them. This chain's CDR3 is CASRVFTGELFF. CDR3 in DNA: TGTGCCAGCAGGGTGTTCACCGGGGAGCTGTTTTTT.

The V and J genes are TRBV27 and TRBJ2-4; possible D gene TRBD2, 5 bases. This CDR3 comprises 12 residues. Germline CDR1 and CDR2: MNHEY and SMNVEV (reference sequence). The germline V and J ends were trimmed by 5 bases and 8 bases, with 10 bases remaining between them. In DNA, the CDR3 is TGTGCCAGCAGTCAGACTAACCACATTCAGTACTTC. As protein: CASSQTNHIQYF.

This chain uses TRBV19 with TRBJ2-7, with TRBD1 matching 7 bases. CDR3 length: 14 residues. Trimming removed 3 bases from V and 2 bases from J; junction bases left unmatched: 4. Germline loops: CDR1 LNHDA, CDR2 SQIVND (reference sequence). As DNA, the CDR3 is TGTGCCAGTAGTATGACAGGGTGGGCCTACGAGCAGTACTTC. Translated: CASSMTGWAYEQYF.